The subject of this entry is one TCR beta chain. The sample is drawn from a study of T-cell reconstitution after alpha-beta-depleted transplantation in children. Trimming took 0 bases from V and 2 from J, leaving 13 bases between them. This CDR3 is 15 amino acids long. The germline gives CDR1 DFQATT, CDR2 SNEGSKA (reference sequence). Using unique molecular identifiers, the investigators prepared the TCRbeta library. TCRdb reprocessed the PCR reads with MiXCR, giving one entry per CDR3 protein. The sample consists of 250,000 to 350,000 distinct CDR3 sequences, 9.5% to 10% of them appearing once. This receptor was identified in a human donor who donated a stem cell graft to a child with SCID. The rearrangement links TRBV20-1 to TRBJ2-5, with unresolved D. Here the sequenced sample was PBMCs from the stem cell graft donor, taken from the stem cell graft. Here the CDR3 DNA reads TGCAGTGCTAGAGATGTTAAGGTTCCTCAAGAGACCCAGTACTTC. Translating gives CSARDVKVPQETQYF.